These T cell receptor beta chains were read from a single sample in a study of OX40 agonist ivuxolimab in advanced cancers. The method was immunoSEQ multiplex PCR; TCRdb's version includes in-frame clones alone and lacks a portion of them. The table lists tens of thousands of clones, roughly 90% of them singletons. The source was CD4+ or CD8+ T cells sorted from blood, collected in a trial of the OX40 agonist ivuxolimab. These receptors came from an adult with an advanced solid tumor such as melanoma, head and neck, liver or kidney cancer. The CDR3 runs from the conserved cysteine through the conserved F or W. Each record gives: V gene, clone size, CDR3 length, D gene, J gene, CDR3 protein, CDR3 DNA. D genes are given only for firm matches. Size tells how often a clone was seen (once, few, many) or the class of an expanded clone, and some rows leave it out.

V gene: TRBV7-9; clone size: .; CDR3 length: 15; D gene: .; J gene: TRBJ2-3; CDR3 protein: CASSILSALGDTQYF; CDR3 DNA: TGTGCCAGCAGCATACTTAGCGCCTTGGGGGATACGCAGTATTTT
V gene: TRBV11-2; clone size: .; CDR3 length: 12; D gene: .; J gene: TRBJ2-1; CDR3 protein: CASSLVQTEQFF; CDR3 DNA: TGTGCCAGCAGCTTAGTTCAGACTGAGCAGTTCTTC
V gene: TRBV14; clone size: .; CDR3 length: 12; D gene: .; J gene: TRBJ1-1; CDR3 protein: CASSQVGTEAFF; CDR3 DNA: TGTGCCAGCAGCCAAGTTGGAACTGAAGCTTTCTTT
V gene: TRBV4-3; clone size: .; CDR3 length: 14; D gene: .; J gene: TRBJ1-1; CDR3 protein: CASSQEDRNTEAFF; CDR3 DNA: TGCGCCAGCAGCCAAGAAGACAGGAACACTGAAGCTTTCTTT
V gene: TRBV5-1; clone size: .; CDR3 length: 14; D gene: .; J gene: TRBJ1-1; CDR3 protein: CASSLVQQNTEAFF; CDR3 DNA: TGCGCCAGCAGCTTGGTACAACAGAACACTGAAGCTTTCTTT
V gene: TRBV18; clone size: .; CDR3 length: 17; D gene: .; J gene: TRBJ1-1; CDR3 protein: CASSSPGTGMGYTEAFF; CDR3 DNA: TGTGCCAGCTCATCGCCGGGCACAGGGATGGGATACACTGAAGCTTTCTTT
V gene: TRBV27; clone size: .; CDR3 length: 14; D gene: .; J gene: TRBJ2-7; CDR3 protein: CASSLSPTSSEQYF; CDR3 DNA: TGTGCCAGCAGTTTATCCCCAACTAGTTCCGAGCAGTACTTC
V gene: TRBV28; clone size: few; CDR3 length: 13; D gene: .; J gene: TRBJ2-1; CDR3 protein: CASSLGPGAEQFF; CDR3 DNA: TGTGCCAGCAGTTTAGGTCCTGGCGCTGAGCAGTTCTTC
V gene: TRBV7-6; clone size: .; CDR3 length: 15; D gene: .; J gene: TRBJ2-2; CDR3 protein: CASSLTDGGTGELFF; CDR3 DNA: TGTGCCAGCAGCTTAACCGATGGGGGGACCGGGGAGCTGTTTTTT
V gene: TRBV7-8; clone size: .; CDR3 length: 16; D gene: TRBD1; J gene: TRBJ1-5; CDR3 protein: CASSLEATGVNQPQHF; CDR3 DNA: TGTGCCAGCAGCTTAGAAGCAACAGGGGTCAATCAGCCCCAGCATTTT
V gene: TRBV27; clone size: .; CDR3 length: 13; D gene: .; J gene: TRBJ1-2; CDR3 protein: CASSLGTGVGYTF; CDR3 DNA: TGTGCCAGCAGTTTAGGGACCGGGGTAGGCTACACCTTC
V gene: TRBV7-9; clone size: .; CDR3 length: 14; D gene: .; J gene: TRBJ2-2; CDR3 protein: CASSWGRDTGELFF; CDR3 DNA: TGTGCCAGCAGCTGGGGCCGGGACACCGGGGAGCTGTTTTTT
V gene: TRBV10-3; clone size: .; CDR3 length: 11; D gene: .; J gene: TRBJ1-1; CDR3 protein: CAISADSEAFF; CDR3 DNA: TGTGCCATCAGTGCTGACAGTGAAGCTTTCTTT
V gene: TRBV7-2; clone size: .; CDR3 length: 15; D gene: TRBD2; J gene: TRBJ2-2; CDR3 protein: CASSFWLAGTGELFF; CDR3 DNA: TGTGCCAGCAGCTTTTGGCTAGCGGGAACCGGGGAGCTGTTTTTT
V gene: TRBV15; clone size: .; CDR3 length: 12; D gene: .; J gene: TRBJ2-1; CDR3 protein: CATSSPTDEQFF; CDR3 DNA: TGTGCCACCAGCAGTCCTACGGATGAGCAGTTCTTC
V gene: TRBV27; clone size: .; CDR3 length: 15; D gene: TRBD2; J gene: TRBJ2-1; CDR3 protein: CATSNGLAPYNEQFF; CDR3 DNA: TGTGCCACCTCAAACGGACTAGCACCCTACAATGAGCAGTTCTTC
V gene: TRBV5-4; clone size: .; CDR3 length: 12; D gene: .; J gene: TRBJ1-2; CDR3 protein: CASSLGLVGYTF; CDR3 DNA: TGTGCCAGCAGCTTGGGGTTAGTTGGCTACACCTTC
V gene: TRBV7-9; clone size: .; CDR3 length: 18; D gene: TRBD1; J gene: TRBJ1-6; CDR3 protein: CASSTPGQGVSYNSPLHF; CDR3 DNA: TGTGCCAGCAGCACTCCGGGACAGGGGGTTTCCTATAATTCACCCCTCCACTTT
V gene: TRBV27; clone size: .; CDR3 length: 14; D gene: .; J gene: TRBJ2-7; CDR3 protein: CASSLSQGGYEQYF; CDR3 DNA: TGTGCCAGCAGTTTAAGTCAGGGTGGTTACGAGCAGTACTTC
V gene: TRBV10-1; clone size: .; CDR3 length: 13; D gene: .; J gene: TRBJ1-1; CDR3 protein: CASSDEGYTEAFF; CDR3 DNA: TGCGCCAGCAGTGACGAGGGCTACACTGAAGCTTTCTTT
V gene: TRBV27; clone size: once; CDR3 length: 16; D gene: .; J gene: TRBJ1-1; CDR3 protein: CASSPWGGRMNTEAFF; CDR3 DNA: TGTGCCAGCAGTCCCTGGGGGGGTCGGATGAACACTGAAGCTTTCTTT
V gene: TRBV6-4; clone size: .; CDR3 length: 13; D gene: .; J gene: TRBJ1-2; CDR3 protein: CASSPSGEGGYTF; CDR3 DNA: TGTGCCAGCAGCCCGTCAGGGGAAGGTGGCTACACCTTC